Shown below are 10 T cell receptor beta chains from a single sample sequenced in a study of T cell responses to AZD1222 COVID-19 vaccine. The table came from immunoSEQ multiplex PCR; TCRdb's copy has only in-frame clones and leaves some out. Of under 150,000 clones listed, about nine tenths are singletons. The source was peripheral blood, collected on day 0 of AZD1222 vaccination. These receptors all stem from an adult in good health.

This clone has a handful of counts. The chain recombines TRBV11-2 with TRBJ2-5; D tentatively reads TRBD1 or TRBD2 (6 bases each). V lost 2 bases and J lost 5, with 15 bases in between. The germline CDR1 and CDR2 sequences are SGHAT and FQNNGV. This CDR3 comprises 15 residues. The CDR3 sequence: CASSLNPGARETQYF. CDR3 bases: TGTGCCAGCAGCTTAAATCCGGGGGCGAGGGAGACCCAGTACTTC.

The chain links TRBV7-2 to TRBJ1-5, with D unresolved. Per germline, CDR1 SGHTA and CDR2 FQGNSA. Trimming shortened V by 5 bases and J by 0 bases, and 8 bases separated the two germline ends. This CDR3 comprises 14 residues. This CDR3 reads CASSAGPSNQPQHF. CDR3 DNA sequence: TGTGCCAGCAGCGCCGGGCCTAGCAATCAGCCCCAGCATTTT.

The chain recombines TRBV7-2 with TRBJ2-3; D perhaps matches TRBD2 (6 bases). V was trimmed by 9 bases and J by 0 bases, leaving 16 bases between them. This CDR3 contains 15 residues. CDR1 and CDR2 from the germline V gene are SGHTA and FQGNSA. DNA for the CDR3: TGTGCCAGTAAATTAGCGGACTCTAGCACAGATACGCAGTATTTT. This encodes CASKLADSSTDTQYF.

The chain's CDR3 is CATSTPGTWSFF. CDR3 nucleotides: TGTGCCACCAGCACCCCCGGGACTTGGAGTTTCTTC. The chain uses TRBV15 and TRBJ2-1, with D tentatively TRBD2 (6 bases). Trimming removed 4 bases from V and 16 bases from J, with 17 bases in between. Looked up from germline, CDR1 is LNHNV and CDR2 is YYDKDF (reference sequence). This CDR3 has 12 amino acids.

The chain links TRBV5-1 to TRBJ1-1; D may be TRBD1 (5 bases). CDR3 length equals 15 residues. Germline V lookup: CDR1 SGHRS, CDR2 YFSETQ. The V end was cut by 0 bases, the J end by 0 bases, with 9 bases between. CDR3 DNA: TGCGCCAGCAGCTTGGCCGACAGTGTGAACACTGAAGCTTTCTTT. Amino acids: CASSLADSVNTEAFF. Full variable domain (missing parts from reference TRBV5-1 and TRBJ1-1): KAGVTQTPRYLIKTRGQQVTLSCSPISGHRSVSWYQQTPGQGLQFLFEYFSETQRNKGNFPGRFSGRQFSNSRSEMNVSTLELGDSALYLCASSLADSVNTEAFFGQGTRLTVV.

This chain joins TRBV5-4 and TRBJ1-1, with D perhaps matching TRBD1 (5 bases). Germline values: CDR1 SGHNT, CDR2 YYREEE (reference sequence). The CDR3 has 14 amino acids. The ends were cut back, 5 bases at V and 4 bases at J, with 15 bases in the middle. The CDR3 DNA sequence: TGTGCCAGCAGTACCCCGGGGGAGGGCACTGAAGCTTTCTTT. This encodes CASSTPGEGTEAFF.

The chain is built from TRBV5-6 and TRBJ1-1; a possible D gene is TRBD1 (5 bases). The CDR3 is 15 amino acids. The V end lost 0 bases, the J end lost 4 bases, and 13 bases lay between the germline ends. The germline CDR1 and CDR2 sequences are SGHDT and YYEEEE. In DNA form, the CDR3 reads TGTGCCAGCAGCTTGGGTGGAGGGGATATCACTGAAGCTTTCTTT. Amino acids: CASSLGGGDITEAFF.

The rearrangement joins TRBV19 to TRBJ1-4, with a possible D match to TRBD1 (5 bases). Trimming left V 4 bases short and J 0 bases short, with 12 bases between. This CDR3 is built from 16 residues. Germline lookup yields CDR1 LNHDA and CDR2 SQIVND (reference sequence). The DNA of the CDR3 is TGTGCCAGTAGTACCCCCCGGGGGTCAACTAATGAAAAACTGTTTTTT. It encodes CASSTPRGSTNEKLFF.

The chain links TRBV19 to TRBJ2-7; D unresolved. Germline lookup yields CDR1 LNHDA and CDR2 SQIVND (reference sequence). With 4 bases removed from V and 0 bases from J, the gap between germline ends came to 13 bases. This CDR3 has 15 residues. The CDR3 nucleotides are TGTGCCAGTAGTAGCCTGGACGGAAACTCCTACGAGCAGTACTTC. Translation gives CASSSLDGNSYEQYF.

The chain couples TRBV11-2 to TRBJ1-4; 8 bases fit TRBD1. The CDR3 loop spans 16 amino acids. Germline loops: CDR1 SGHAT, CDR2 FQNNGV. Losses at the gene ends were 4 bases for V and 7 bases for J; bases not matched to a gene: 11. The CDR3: CASSSRERQGAEKLFF. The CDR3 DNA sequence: TGTGCCAGCAGCTCCCGCGAGCGGCAGGGGGCTGAAAAACTGTTTTTT.